Shown below are 31 T cell receptor beta chains from a single sample sequenced in a study of type 1 regulatory T cells. MiXCR, run by TCRdb on the reads, gives a single entry per CDR3 protein. This sample has 68,000 or so distinct CDR3 sequences, with around 49% found just once. These receptors have no identified antigens. Sequencing was performed on cultured non-Tr1 T cells, either the whole culture or a sorted T cell fraction (not recorded which). These receptors were taken from a human donor in good health.

The V and J genes are TRBV6-2 or TRBV6-3 and TRBJ2-6; 8 nucleotides align to TRBD1. The CDR3 contains 15 residues. Germline lookup yields CDR1 MNHEY and CDR2 SVGEGT. V shed 5 bases and J 2 bases; nucleotides not matched to a gene: 2. The CDR3 loop is CASSMTGAGANVLTF. Written as DNA, the CDR3 is TGTGCCAGCAGTATGACAGGGGCTGGGGCCAACGTCCTGACTTTC.

The chain has TRBV2 and TRBJ2-3; D gene ambiguous. The length of the CDR3 is 15 residues. The germline V gene encodes CDR1 SNHLY and CDR2 FYNNEI. V was pared by 1 base and J by 3 bases, with 11 bases between. The CDR3 spells CASSEEGTSTDTQYF. Written as DNA, the CDR3 is TGTGCCAGCAGTGAAGAGGGCACCTCGACAGATACGCAGTATTTT. Combining the CDR3 with reference TRBV2 and TRBJ2-3 gives the whole variable domain EPEVTQTPSHQVTQMGQEVILRCVPISNHLYFYWYRQILGQKVEFLVSFYNNEISEKSEIFDDQFSVERPDGSNFTLKIRSTKLEDSAMYFCASSEEGTSTDTQYFGPGTRLTVL.

This sequence joins TRBV2 and TRBJ2-3, with D uncertain. V shed 4 bases and J shed 2 bases, with 1 base lying between them. Germline V gene sequence: CDR1 SNHLY, CDR2 FYNNEI. The CDR3 is made up of 11 amino acids. The CDR3 bases are TGTGCCAGCAGTGTCACAGATACGCAGTATTTT. Amino acid sequence: CASSVTDTQYF.

This sequence joins TRBV6-1 and TRBJ1-2, with D unresolved. The V and J ends lost 1 base and 2 bases respectively, with 8 bases between them. CDR3 length: 14 residues. Germline V gives CDR1 MNHNS, CDR2 SASEGT. The CDR3 region has the DNA TGTGCCAGCAGTGAAGTGGTCAAGAACTATGGCTACACCTTC. Translated: CASSEVVKNYGYTF.

The chain combines TRBV6-2 or TRBV6-3 with TRBJ2-5; weak D call: TRBD2 (6 bases). V was clipped by 5 bases and J by 10 bases, with 26 bases between them. This CDR3 comprises 16 residues. Germline V gene data show CDR1 as MNHEY and CDR2 as SVGEGT. The CDR3 sequence is CASSTSSVSGKRGQYF. In DNA, the CDR3 is TGTGCCAGCAGTACGTCTAGCGTCTCCGGAAAGAGAGGCCAGTACTTC.

This clonotype was seen a few times. The rearrangement uses TRBV12-3 or TRBV12-4 and TRBJ2-3; perhaps TRBD1 as D (5 bases). The CDR3 sequence is 14 residues long. V was pared by 5 bases and J by 4 bases, with 13 bases between. The DNA for the CDR3 is TGTGCCAGCAGTGACTGGGGCTCCGCAGATACGCAGTATTTT. It translates to CASSDWGSADTQYF.

The rearrangement joins TRBV12-3 or TRBV12-4 to TRBJ2-5; 11 nucleotides agree with TRBD2. Trimming removed 4 bases from V and 4 bases from J; junction bases left unmatched: 2. The CDR3 is 14 residues long. The DNA of the CDR3 is TGTGCCAGCAGTTCCACTAGCGGGGGAGAGACCCAGTACTTC. Translated: CASSSTSGGETQYF.

The chain uses TRBV11-2 and TRBJ2-3; TRBD2 agrees at 8 bases. Germline values: CDR1 SGHAT, CDR2 FQNNGV. The CDR3 runs to 16 residues. Losses at the gene ends were 1 base for V and 5 bases for J; bases not matched to a gene: 8. The CDR3 DNA follows: TGTGCCAGCAGCTTAGGGGTCAGCGGGGGAAGAGATACGCAGTATTTT. It translates to CASSLGVSGGRDTQYF.

This chain connects TRBV3-1 to TRBJ2-5, with a possible D match to TRBD1 (6 bases). The germline V and J ends were trimmed by 8 bases and 3 bases, with 13 bases remaining between them. Per the germline V gene, CDR1 is LGHDT and CDR2 is YNNKEL (reference sequence). The CDR3 spans 13 residues. The CDR3 DNA reads TGTGCCAGCCTCGAAAGGGACAAAGAGACCCAGTACTTC. This translates into CASLERDKETQYF.

This chain connects TRBV5-4 to TRBJ2-1; no firm D call. The CDR3 has 14 amino acids. V lost 5 bases, J lost 7 bases, and 16 bases lay in between. Germline V gene sequence: CDR1 SGHNT, CDR2 YYREEE (reference sequence). CDR3 nucleotide sequence: TGTGCCAGCAGTCCTACCACTCTACAGAATGAGCAGTTCTTC. Translating it yields CASSPTTLQNEQFF.

The chain uses TRBV12-3 or TRBV12-4 and TRBJ1-1; TRBD1 is a possible D gene (5 bases). V gave up 3 bases and J gave up 2 bases, with 13 bases separating them. The CDR3 is 15 residues long. In nucleotides, the CDR3 is TGTGCCAGCAGTTTTCATAGGGGCCAAAACACTGAAGCTTTCTTT. Translation gives CASSFHRGQNTEAFF.

CDR3 sequence: CASSLEGPTRANEQFF. CDR3 bases: TGTGCCAGCAGCTTAGAAGGGCCGACCCGGGCCAATGAGCAGTTCTTC. The chain combines TRBV7-8 with TRBJ2-1; the D is unclear. V lost 1 base to trimming and J lost 6 bases, with 16 bases between them. CDR3 length equals 16 residues. The germline CDR1 and CDR2 sequences are SGHVS and FQNEAQ.

A note on this clonotype: Here the CDR3 omits its conserved ending phenylalanine or tryptophan, so a read error is the likely source. The gene calls are TRBV7-2 and TRBJ1-2, with a possible D match to TRBD1 (5 bases). This CDR3 spans 17 amino acids. Trimming stripped 0 bases from V and 2 bases from J, with 16 bases between. Per the germline V gene, CDR1 is SGHTA and CDR2 is FQGNSA. Written as DNA, the CDR3 is TGTGCCAGCAGCTTAGCGCCCTCGGGACGGTCAAACTATGGCTACACCATC. Its translation is CASSLAPSGRSNYGYTI.

CDR3 protein: CASSLAGGLDTGELFF. CDR3 nucleotides: TGTGCCAGCAGCTTGGCCGGGGGTTTGGACACCGGGGAGCTGTTTTTT. This chain connects TRBV5-5 to TRBJ2-2; tentatively, D is TRBD2 (6 bases). The CDR3 extends over 16 amino acids. Germline lookup yields CDR1 SGHKS and CDR2 YYEKEE (reference sequence). Trimming left V 0 bases short and J 3 bases short, with 12 bases between.

The V and J genes are TRBV3-1 and TRBJ2-1; D perhaps matches TRBD2 (5 bases). This CDR3 spans 14 amino acids. Trimming removed 0 bases at V and 9 bases at J, with 12 bases between. Germline assignment: CDR1 LGHDT and CDR2 YNNKEL (reference sequence). CDR3: CASSQDLGKGEQFF. The CDR3 region has the DNA TGTGCCAGCAGCCAAGATCTCGGGAAGGGTGAGCAGTTCTTC.

This chain uses TRBV19 with TRBJ2-2; possible D gene TRBD2, 6 bases. Between the trimmed V and J ends, which lost 3 bases and 5 bases, there was a span of 10 bases. The germline gives CDR1 LNHDA, CDR2 SQIVND (reference sequence). The CDR3 sequence is 14 residues long. The CDR3 protein is CASSIRLVTGELFF. The CDR3, as DNA: TGTGCCAGTAGTATCCGACTAGTTACCGGGGAGCTGTTTTTT.

In this sample, this clonotype turned up a few times. The genes are TRBV7-8 and TRBJ1-1; TRBD1 might be the D (5 bases). The CDR3 totals 13 residues. Trimming stripped 5 bases from V and 4 bases from J, with 11 bases between. Germline CDR1 reads SGHVS; CDR2 reads FQNEAQ. The CDR3 sequence is CASSVRDRTEAFF. The DNA for the CDR3 is TGTGCCAGCAGCGTCAGGGATCGCACTGAAGCTTTCTTT.

This chain uses TRBV20-1 with TRBJ2-3; 10 bases map to TRBD2. This CDR3 spans 16 amino acids. Looked up from germline, CDR1 is DFQATT and CDR2 is SNEGSKA (reference sequence). J gave up 1 base and V 3 bases, and 7 bases lay outside the gene matches. The CDR3 bases are TGCAGTGCTAGGGAAGGACTAGCGGACCGCACAGATACGCAGTATTTT. Translated: CSAREGLADRTDTQYF.

J is TRBJ1-1 and V is TRBV2; possible D gene TRBD1, 5 bases. V lost 7 bases to trimming and J lost 4 bases, with 19 bases between them. The CDR3 contains 15 residues. Germline V lookup: CDR1 SNHLY, CDR2 FYNNEI. The CDR3 reads CASTRATGGSTEAFF. The CDR3 nucleotides read TGTGCCAGCACCCGGGCGACGGGGGGAAGCACTGAAGCTTTCTTT.

The rearrangement uses TRBV5-1 and TRBJ2-2; 7 bases match TRBD1. The germline V gene has CDR1 SGHRS and CDR2 YFSETQ. The CDR3 runs 15 residues. V shed 6 bases and J 2 bases; nucleotides not matched to a gene: 7. The CDR3 nucleotides read TGCGCCAGCACCCCAGGGGGAATAAACACCGGGGAGCTGTTTTTT. Translating it yields CASTPGGINTGELFF.

Ten or more counts support this clonotype. The CDR3 loop is CASSPGGDTQYF. In DNA, the CDR3 is TGTGCCAGCAGCCCCGGAGGAGATACGCAGTATTTT. The chain has TRBV3-1 and TRBJ2-3; a weak D match, TRBD2 (5 bases). CDR3 length: 12 amino acids. Germline CDR1 and CDR2: LGHDT and YNNKEL (reference sequence). V was pared by 4 bases and J by 5 bases, with 7 bases between.

This chain links TRBV2 with TRBJ1-1; D gene unclear. CDR1 and CDR2 (germline): SNHLY, FYNNEI. V was cut by 3 bases and J by 5 bases, with 7 bases left in between. The CDR3 covers 12 residues. The CDR3 coding sequence is TGTGCCAGCAGTGACAGCGGGACTGAAGCTTTCTTT. Translating it yields CASSDSGTEAFF. The full variable domain, completed using reference TRBV2 and TRBJ1-1, is EPEVTQTPSHQVTQMGQEVILRCVPISNHLYFYWYRQILGQKVEFLVSFYNNEISEKSEIFDDQFSVERPDGSNFTLKIRSTKLEDSAMYFCASSDSGTEAFFGQGTRLTVV.

This chain connects TRBV20-1 to TRBJ2-3, with 9 positions matching TRBD1. CDR1 is DFQATT and CDR2 is SNEGSKA in the germline V gene (reference sequence). The junction had 14 bases not matched to a gene; V was cut back by 3 bases and J by 4 bases. The length of the CDR3 is 17 residues. The CDR3, as DNA: TGCAGTGCTAGTCCGGTTGAGTGGGACAGGGCGGCAGATACGCAGTATTTT. Its translation is CSASPVEWDRAADTQYF.

The chain recombines TRBV3-1 with TRBJ1-2; the D is unclear. Germline V gene lookup returns CDR1 LGHDT and CDR2 YNNKEL (reference sequence). Trimming cost V 0 bases and J 4 bases, with 9 bases left between them. The CDR3 runs 14 residues. The CDR3 protein is CASSQDVQSYGYTF. CDR3 in DNA: TGTGCCAGCAGCCAAGACGTCCAGAGCTATGGCTACACCTTC.

This clonotype was observed a single time. The rearrangement links TRBV5-1 to TRBJ1-2; 10 bases are shared with TRBD1. The junction had 3 bases not matched to a gene; V was cut back by 2 bases and J by 2 bases. This CDR3 region has 15 residues. Germline loops: CDR1 SGHRS, CDR2 YFSETQ. CDR3 sequence (DNA): TGCGCCAGCAGCTTCGGACAGGGGGAGAACTATGGCTACACCTTC. Protein: CASSFGQGENYGYTF.

The chain employs TRBV4-3 and TRBJ2-3; TRBD2 matches 9 bases. Trimming cost V 4 bases and J 11 bases; bases outside gene matches: 10. The CDR3 contains 14 residues. Looked up from germline, CDR1 is LGHNA and CDR2 is YSLEER. The CDR3, as DNA: TGCGCCAGCAGCCCCGGGACTAGCAACCCCAGGCAGTATTTT. Translated: CASSPGTSNPRQYF.

This clonotype was recorded once. The chain couples TRBV7-8 to TRBJ2-2, with D perhaps being TRBD1 or TRBD2 (5 bases each). CDR3 length equals 14 residues. The V end was cut by 2 bases, the J end by 8 bases, with 12 bases between. Germline assignment: CDR1 SGHVS and CDR2 FQNEAQ. The DNA for the CDR3 is TGTGCCAGCAGCTTATCTCAGGGACCTGGGGAGCTGTTTTTT. It yields the protein CASSLSQGPGELFF.

This sequence joins TRBV19 and TRBJ2-2; D perhaps matches TRBD2 (7 bases). The CDR3 is 14 amino acids. The V end was cut by 5 bases, the J end by 6 bases, with 13 bases between. Germline CDR1 LNHDA, CDR2 SQIVND (reference sequence). CDR3 DNA sequence: TGTGCCAGTAGTCCTGCGGGGGCTTCCGGGGAGCTGTTTTTT. Translation: CASSPAGASGELFF. The full variable domain, in which reference TRBV19 and TRBJ2-2 provide the parts outside the CDR3, is DGGITQSPKYLFRKEGQNVTLSCEQNLNHDAMYWYRQDPGQGLRLIYYSQIVNDFQKGDIAEGYSVSREKKESFPLTVTSAQKNPTAFYLCASSPAGASGELFFGEGSRLTVL.

This clonotype was observed a few times. This sequence joins TRBV20-1 and TRBJ1-6, with 7 bases lining up with TRBD1. The CDR3 consists of 15 residues. V lost 3 bases to trimming and J lost 1 base; unmatched junction nucleotides: 3. Germline V CDR1 and CDR2: DFQATT, SNEGSKA (reference sequence). The CDR3 DNA reads TGCAGTGCTAGGGCACAGGGGTCCTATAATTCACCCCTCCACTTT. Protein sequence: CSARAQGSYNSPLHF.

The rearrangement links TRBV6-1 to TRBJ2-2; D remains unclear. Trimming took 6 bases from V and 4 from J, leaving 9 bases between them. The CDR3 covers 13 residues. CDR1 is MNHNS and CDR2 is SASEGT in the germline V gene. CDR3 bases: TGTGCCAGCAGACCCCCGGGCACCGGGGAGCTGTTTTTT. Amino acid sequence: CASRPPGTGELFF.

This chain joins TRBV6-2 or TRBV6-3 and TRBJ2-7; unclear D gene. This CDR3 spans 18 amino acids. V was clipped by 0 bases and J by 1 base, with 19 bases between them. Germline loops: CDR1 MNHEY, CDR2 SVGEGT. The CDR3: CASSYSIVWATESYEQYF. For the CDR3, the DNA is TGTGCCAGCAGTTACTCGATTGTTTGGGCCACGGAGTCCTACGAGCAGTACTTC.